A single sample is the source of the 4 T cell receptor beta chains below, sequenced in a study of blood T cell repertoires in COVID-19. The assay was immunoSEQ multiplex PCR, and TCRdb's table has in-frame clones only and misses some. This table holds 230,000 or so clones, around 80% found once. The sequenced material came from peripheral blood. All receptors come from a man aged 35 to 55 who had recovered from COVID-19.

The V and J genes are TRBV6-5 and TRBJ2-3, with 8 bases matching TRBD2. Unmatched junction bases numbered 6, after V lost 10 bases and J lost 0 bases. From germline, CDR1 is MNHEY and CDR2 SVGAGI. This CDR3 is built from 14 residues. CDR3 loop: CATTGLESTDTQYF. CDR3 coding DNA: TGTGCCACCACGGGACTAGAAAGCACAGATACGCAGTATTTT.

The chain has TRBV30 and TRBJ1-1; D is possibly TRBD1 (6 bases). The V and J ends lost 4 bases and 6 bases respectively, with 18 bases between them. The germline V gene has CDR1 GTSNPN and CDR2 SVGIG (reference sequence). The CDR3 runs 14 residues. The CDR3 loop reads CAWTLGAGFSEAFF. In nucleotides, the CDR3 is TGTGCCTGGACCCTGGGGGCAGGGTTCTCTGAAGCTTTCTTT.

The chain joins TRBV6-5 to TRBJ1-2; 12 bases map to TRBD1. V dropped 5 bases and J dropped 8; count of bases not matched to a gene: 9. The germline CDR1 and CDR2 sequences are MNHEY and SVGAGI. This CDR3 is 15 amino acids long. DNA of the CDR3: TGTGCCAGCAGTACCCTCGGGACAGGGGGCTGGGGCTACACCTTC. Its translation is CASSTLGTGGWGYTF.

This clone was seen once. The V call is TRBV6-6, the J call TRBJ1-2, with D uncertain. From germline, CDR1 is MNHNY and CDR2 SVGAGI (reference sequence). The CDR3 length is 13 residues. The V end lost 6 bases, the J end lost 2 bases, and 10 bases lay between the germline ends. CDR3 loop: CASRSGRNYGYTF. Here the CDR3 DNA reads TGTGCCAGCAGAAGCGGGAGGAACTATGGCTACACCTTC.